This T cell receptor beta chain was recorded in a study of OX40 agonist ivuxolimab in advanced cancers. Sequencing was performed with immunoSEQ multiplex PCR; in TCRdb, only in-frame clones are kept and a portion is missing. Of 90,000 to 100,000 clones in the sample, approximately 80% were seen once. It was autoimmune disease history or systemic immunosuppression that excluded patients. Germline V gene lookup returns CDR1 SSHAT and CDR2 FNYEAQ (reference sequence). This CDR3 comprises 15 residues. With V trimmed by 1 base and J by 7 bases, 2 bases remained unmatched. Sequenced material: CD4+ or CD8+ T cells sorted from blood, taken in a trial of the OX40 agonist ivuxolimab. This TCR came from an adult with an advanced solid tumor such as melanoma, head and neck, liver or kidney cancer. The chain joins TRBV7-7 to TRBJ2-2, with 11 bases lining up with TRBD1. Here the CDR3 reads CASSLEGQGGGELFF. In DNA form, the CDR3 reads TGTGCCAGCAGCTTAGAGGGACAGGGGGGCGGGGAGCTGTTTTTT.